The clone carrying this T cell receptor beta chain appeared once. CDR3 length equals 16 residues. Looked up from germline, CDR1 is SGHVS and CDR2 is FNYEAQ. V gave up 4 bases and J gave up 1 base; unmatched junction bases: 8. Original handling: Counts of nucleated cells, estimated from reference gene primer amplification, were obtained. This table comes from immunoSEQ multiplex PCR, and its TCRdb copy is limited to in-frame clones, with some not included. V and J calls plus clone size are reproduced from that table; the DNA served to infer D and trimming. The data hold over 250,000 clones, with roughly 89% observed a single time. This specimen comes from a study of blood T cell repertoires in COVID-19. Study information: Acute-phase and convalescent COVID-19 samples originated in the United States, Italy and Spain. PBMCs, B-cell-depleted T cells, or T cells were the source of the cDNA or gDNA that made up the material.

The rearrangement uses TRBV7-6 and TRBJ1-2; 8 nucleotides line up with TRBD1. The sequenced sample consisted of peripheral blood. The origin of this receptor is a man between 45 and 60 years old with acute or convalescent COVID-19. DNA of the CDR3: TGTGCCAGCAGCTCAAGTCCAGGGGGCCTTAACTATGGCTACACCTTC. Its translation is CASSSSPGGLNYGYTF.